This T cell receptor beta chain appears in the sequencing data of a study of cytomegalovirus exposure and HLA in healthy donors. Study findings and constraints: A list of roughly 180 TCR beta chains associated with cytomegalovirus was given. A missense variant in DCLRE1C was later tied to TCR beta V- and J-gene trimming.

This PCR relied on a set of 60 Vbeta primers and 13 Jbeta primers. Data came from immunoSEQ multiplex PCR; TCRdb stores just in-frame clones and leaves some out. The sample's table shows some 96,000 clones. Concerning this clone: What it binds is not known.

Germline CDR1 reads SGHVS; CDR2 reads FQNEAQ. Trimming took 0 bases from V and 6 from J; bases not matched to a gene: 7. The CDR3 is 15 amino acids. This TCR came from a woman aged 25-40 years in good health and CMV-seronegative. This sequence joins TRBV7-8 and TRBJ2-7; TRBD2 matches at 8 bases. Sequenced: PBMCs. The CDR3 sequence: CASSLAPGRGREQYF. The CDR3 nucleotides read TGTGCCAGCAGCTTAGCGCCCGGGAGGGGTCGCGAGCAGTACTTC. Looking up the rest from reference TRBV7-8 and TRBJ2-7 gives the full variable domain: GAGVSQSPRYKVAKRGQDVALRCDPISGHVSLFWYQQALGQGPEFLTYFQNEAQLDKSGLPSDRFFAERPEGSVSTLKIQRTQQEDSAVYLCASSLAPGRGREQYFGPGTRLTVT.